This passage covers 24 T cell receptor beta chains from one sample sequenced in a study of T-cell memory formation after mild COVID-19. Each CDR3 protein is one row after TCRdb ran MiXCR on the 5' RACE reads. This repertoire shows roughly 260,000 distinct CDR3 sequences, roughly 15% found once; its top ten account for 3.5% to 4%. The sequenced material came from PBMCs or a T cell subset sorted from them (not recorded which). The source of these receptors is a man aged 18 to 35 who had mild COVID-19 (a few samples of this study predate the infection). Cell type and time point are not known.

A few counts support this clonotype. The V gene is TRBV4-2, the J gene TRBJ2-2; 11 bases map to TRBD1. The germline V gene has CDR1 LGHNA and CDR2 YNFKEQ. The CDR3 spans 15 residues. After removal of 6 bases from V and 4 bases from J, the junction contained 4 bases not matched to a gene. The CDR3, as DNA: TGTGCCAGCAGAGGGACAGGGGGTTTCACCGGGGAGCTGTTTTTT. This sequence encodes CASRGTGGFTGELFF.

This clonotype was counted ten times or more. The J gene is TRBJ2-3, the V gene TRBV5-1; 8 nucleotides agree with TRBD2. V lost 6 bases to trimming and J lost 3 bases; unmatched junction nucleotides: 6. Germline values: CDR1 SGHRS, CDR2 YFSETQ. The CDR3 totals 14 residues. CDR3 in DNA: TGCGCCAGCACCCAGGCGGGGGGAACAGATACGCAGTATTTT. Protein product: CASTQAGGTDTQYF.

Many counts were recorded for this clonotype. The gene calls are TRBV20-1 and TRBJ1-5, with 7 bases lining up with TRBD1. This CDR3 is built from 12 residues. V lost 4 bases to trimming and J lost 4 bases; unmatched junction nucleotides: 1. From germline, CDR1 is DFQATT and CDR2 SNEGSKA (reference sequence). CDR3 protein: CSATTGNQPQHF. The CDR3 coding sequence is TGCAGTGCTACGACAGGGAATCAGCCCCAGCATTTT.

This chain links TRBV7-2 with TRBJ2-3, with D possibly being TRBD2 (7 bases). This CDR3 is 16 amino acids long. CDR1 is SGHTA, CDR2 FQGNSA, per germline. Trimming took 5 bases from V and 2 from J, leaving 17 bases between them. The CDR3 spells CASSRWRGGYTDTQYF. CDR3 coding DNA: TGTGCCAGCAGCCGATGGAGGGGGGGCTACACAGATACGCAGTATTTT.

The chain recombines TRBV29-1 with TRBJ2-1; a possible D gene is TRBD1 (6 bases). Trimming pared 6 bases from V and 0 bases from J, leaving 12 bases between. This CDR3 has 14 residues. Germline assignment: CDR1 SQVTM and CDR2 ANQGSEA. CDR3 nucleotides: TGCAGCGTCAGGACAGAGAGCTCCTACAATGAGCAGTTCTTC. It is translated as CSVRTESSYNEQFF.

The V gene is TRBV12-3 or TRBV12-4, the J gene TRBJ2-7, with D unresolved. CDR3 length equals 13 residues. V gave up 5 bases and J gave up 5 bases, with 13 bases separating them. The CDR3 is CASSPSRIDEQYF. CDR3 nucleotides: TGTGCCAGCAGTCCTTCACGAATCGACGAGCAGTACTTC.

The chain links TRBV12-3 or TRBV12-4 to TRBJ1-6; 7 bases align to TRBD1. The CDR3 spans 16 residues. V lost 3 bases to trimming and J lost 7 bases; unmatched junction nucleotides: 9. The CDR3 here is CASSFSRGTFNSPLHF. In nucleotides, the CDR3 is TGTGCCAGCAGTTTCTCCAGGGGGACTTTCAATTCACCCCTCCACTTT.

This clonotype was seen ten or more times. The chain combines TRBV5-1 with TRBJ2-2; possible D gene TRBD1, 5 bases. V lost 0 bases, J lost 0 bases, and 9 bases lay in between. Germline V lookup: CDR1 SGHRS, CDR2 YFSETQ. The CDR3 has 16 amino acids. The CDR3 region has the DNA TGCGCCAGCAGCTTGGCCACAGGTTCGAACACCGGGGAGCTGTTTTTT. As protein: CASSLATGSNTGELFF.

The chain recombines TRBV6-5 with TRBJ2-2; D possibly corresponds to TRBD1 (6 bases). The V end was cut by 6 bases, the J end by 3 bases, with 17 bases between. Germline V gene sequence: CDR1 MNHEY, CDR2 SVGAGI. The CDR3 has 16 amino acids. The DNA of the CDR3 is TGTGCCAGCAGAACGGTGGGGGCGCCGGACACCGGGGAGCTGTTTTTT. This sequence encodes CASRTVGAPDTGELFF.

The genes are TRBV5-5 and TRBJ1-2; no clear D gene. This CDR3 region has 14 residues. Germline-derived CDR1 and CDR2 are SGHKS and YYEKEE (reference sequence). Trimming took off 0 bases at V and 4 bases at J, with 10 bases between the two ends. The CDR3 sequence is CASSLVPRTYGYTF. CDR3 nucleotides: TGTGCCAGCAGCTTGGTTCCGAGAACCTATGGCTACACCTTC.

This chain connects TRBV6-6 to TRBJ1-2; no firm D call. Looked up from germline, CDR1 is MNHNY and CDR2 is SVGAGI (reference sequence). There are 14 residues in the CDR3. Trimming cost V 1 base and J 6 bases, with 12 bases left between them. The CDR3 loop reads CASSYWGGPNGYTF. The CDR3 region has the DNA TGTGCCAGCAGTTACTGGGGAGGGCCAAATGGCTACACCTTC.

The rearrangement links TRBV19 to TRBJ1-2, with D maybe TRBD1 (5 bases). The CDR3 is 14 amino acids. V shed 9 bases and J shed 4 bases, with 18 bases lying between them. Germline lookup yields CDR1 LNHDA and CDR2 SQIVND (reference sequence). The CDR3 spells CASGRDGGIYGYTF. CDR3 bases: TGTGCCAGCGGCCGGGACGGGGGGATCTATGGCTACACCTTC.

The rearrangement links TRBV6-2 or TRBV6-3 to TRBJ2-3; D is unresolved. Germline V gene sequence: CDR1 MNHEY, CDR2 SVGEGT. Between the trimmed V and J ends, which lost 2 bases and 4 bases, there was a span of 7 bases. This CDR3 is 13 amino acids long. In DNA, the CDR3 is TGTGCCAGCAGTTACGGCATCCCAGATACGCAGTATTTT. The encoded protein is CASSYGIPDTQYF.

Only a few counts were recorded for this clonotype. This chain uses TRBV4-3 with TRBJ2-2, with TRBD1 matching over 9 bases. The germline CDR1 and CDR2 sequences are LGHNA and YSLEER. V lost 1 base to trimming and J lost 7 bases; unmatched junction nucleotides: 10. The CDR3 has 17 amino acids. The CDR3 spells CASSQAQGQGFNGELFF. The CDR3 DNA reads as TGCGCCAGCAGCCAAGCTCAGGGACAGGGTTTTAACGGGGAGCTGTTTTTT.

The CDR3 DNA is TGTGCCAGCAGCCAAGCGGCTTCACCCCTCCACTTT. Protein product: CASSQAASPLHF. The V gene is TRBV3-1, the J gene TRBJ1-6, with unresolved D. The CDR3 is made up of 12 amino acids. V lost 1 base to trimming and J lost 9 bases, with 4 bases between them. CDR1 is LGHDT, CDR2 YNNKEL, per germline (reference sequence).

This clonotype showed up many times. The chain combines TRBV5-1 with TRBJ1-2, with D uncertain. The CDR3 spans 14 residues. CDR1 is SGHRS, CDR2 YFSETQ, per germline. The V gene lost 3 bases and the J gene lost 4 bases, with 13 bases spanning the gap. The CDR3 is CASSSGGRTYGYTF. CDR3 coding DNA: TGCGCCAGCAGCTCCGGAGGCAGGACCTATGGCTACACCTTC.

The chain uses TRBV30 and TRBJ1-1; 10 bases fit TRBD1. Germline V CDR1 and CDR2: GTSNPN, SVGIG (reference sequence). V lost 2 bases, J lost 1 base, and 7 bases stayed unmatched. CDR3 length: 16 amino acids. As DNA, the CDR3 is TGTGCCTGGAGTCGAGGCGGACAGGGGGGGAACACTGAAGCTTTCTTT. Protein product: CAWSRGGQGGNTEAFF. Combining the CDR3 with reference TRBV30 and TRBJ1-1 gives the whole variable domain SQTIHQWPATLVQPVGSPLSLECTVEGTSNPNLYWYRQAAGRGLQLLFYSVGIGQISSEVPQNLSASRPQDRQFILSSKKLLLSDSGFYLCAWSRGGQGGNTEAFFGQGTRLTVV.

This clonotype was detected only a few times. The chain joins TRBV7-2 to TRBJ2-1; D might be TRBD1 (5 bases). Looked up from germline, CDR1 is SGHTA and CDR2 is FQGNSA. V lost 1 base, J lost 13 bases, and 11 bases lay in between. This CDR3 contains 12 residues. This CDR3 is CASSLDWGSQFF. The CDR3 DNA reads TGTGCCAGCAGCTTAGACTGGGGCAGTCAGTTCTTC.

By sample fraction, this clonotype is hyperexpanded. CDR3 DNA sequence: TGTGCCAGCAGTTTGGGCGGGGTAGGGGATACGCAGTATTTT. Protein product: CASSLGGVGDTQYF. This sequence joins TRBV12-3 or TRBV12-4 and TRBJ2-3; perhaps TRBD2 as D (6 bases). This CDR3 is 14 amino acids long. V gave up 3 bases and J gave up 6 bases, with 13 bases separating them.

This clonotype was detected only a few times. This rearrangement joins TRBV5-1 to TRBJ2-4; D assignment may be TRBD1 or TRBD2 (5 bases each). Trimming removed 3 bases from V and 0 bases from J, with 7 bases in between. Germline V gene sequence: CDR1 SGHRS, CDR2 YFSETQ. The CDR3 extends over 14 amino acids. The CDR3 is CASSSGTAKNIQYF. The CDR3 DNA follows: TGCGCCAGCAGCTCCGGGACAGCCAAAAACATTCAGTACTTC.

The chain couples TRBV5-5 to TRBJ2-3; 9 positions agree with TRBD2. This CDR3 is 15 amino acids long. The V gene end was trimmed by 3 bases and the J gene end by 3 bases; junction bases not matched to a gene: 5. The germline V gene has CDR1 SGHKS and CDR2 YYEKEE (reference sequence). CDR3 bases: TGTGCCAGCAGCTATCTAGCGGGGAAGACAGATACGCAGTATTTT. It is translated as CASSYLAGKTDTQYF.

This clonotype showed up just a few times. V gene TRBV7-2 combines with J gene TRBJ2-1, with unresolved D. The V end lost 5 bases, the J end lost 10 bases, and 12 bases lay between the germline ends. Germline V lookup: CDR1 SGHTA, CDR2 FQGNSA. CDR3 length: 12 residues. This CDR3 reads CASSTSAREQFF. The CDR3 DNA follows: TGTGCCAGCAGCACCTCGGCGAGGGAGCAGTTCTTC.

This clonotype has more than one count but fewer than ten. The chain carries TRBV20-1 and TRBJ1-2; 7 bases agree with TRBD1. J lost 7 bases, V lost 4 bases, and 3 bases had no gene match. The CDR3 extends over 11 amino acids. The germline CDR1 and CDR2 sequences are DFQATT and SNEGSKA (reference sequence). As DNA, the CDR3 is TGCAGTGCTATTCGACAGGGTGGCTACACCTTC. Translating it yields CSAIRQGGYTF.

Only a few counts were recorded for this clonotype. The chain is built from TRBV5-1 and TRBJ2-5; D gene uncertain. The V gene's germline CDR1 is SGHRS and CDR2 YFSETQ. V shed 0 bases and J shed 4 bases, with 10 bases lying between them. This CDR3 contains 14 residues. As DNA, the CDR3 is TGCGCCAGCAGCTTGGTACGAAGTCCAGAGACCCAGTACTTC. Its protein is CASSLVRSPETQYF.